The rows below give T cell receptor beta chains drawn from one sample of a study of blood T cell repertoires in COVID-19. Sequencing was performed with immunoSEQ multiplex PCR; in TCRdb, only in-frame clones are kept and a portion is missing. The sample includes 100,000 to 120,000 clones, about four fifths of them seen just once. Input material: peripheral blood. The receptors shown here come from a woman aged 70-85 years with acute or convalescent COVID-19. The CDR3 runs from the conserved cysteine through the conserved F or W. Fields, in order: V gene, CDR3 length, clone size, J gene, D gene, CDR3 DNA, CDR3 protein. A D gene is named only where the DNA matches it firmly. Size is stated for part of the rows, as once, few or many counts, or as a class when the clone is expanded.

>TRBV5-8|16|-|TRBJ1-5|-
TGTGCCAGCAGCCCTATTGGGAAGGGGCAGGGTCAGCCCCAGCATTTT
CASSPIGKGQGQPQHF
>TRBV28|16|once|TRBJ2-1|-
TGTGCCAGCCCGCCATCCCCACGGGCAGCGGTCCCTGATCAGTTCTTC
CASPPSPRAAVPDQFF
>TRBV7-8|13|few|TRBJ1-2|TRBD1
TGTGCCAGCAGCCGCCGGACAGGCTATGGCTACACCTTC
CASSRRTGYGYTF
>TRBV7-2|17|-|TRBJ2-3|-
TGTGCCAGCAGCGCAACCCTCGTAGCGGTGAGCACAGATACGCAGTATTTT
CASSATLVAVSTDTQYF
>TRBV4-3|14|-|TRBJ1-4|TRBD1
TGCGCCAGCAGCCACGGGACAGGGGCCGAAAAACTGTTTTTT
CASSHGTGAEKLFF
>TRBV7-2|13|-|TRBJ1-5|TRBD1
TGTGCCAGCAGGGGACAGGATTATCAGCCCCAGCATTTT
CASRGQDYQPQHF
>TRBV15|14|once|TRBJ2-7|-
TGTGCCACCAGCAGAGTCGGGGGTCACTACGAGCAGTACTTC
CATSRVGGHYEQYF
>TRBV9|15|-|TRBJ1-1|TRBD1
TGTGCCAGCAGCTACTTTACAGGGGACCACACTGAAGCTTTCTTT
CASSYFTGDHTEAFF
>TRBV15|18|few|TRBJ1-4|TRBD1
TGTGCCACCAGCAGAGGACGGGACAGGGGATGGACTAATGAAAAACTGTTTTTT
CATSRGRDRGWTNEKLFF
>TRBV4-1|19|-|TRBJ2-6|TRBD1
TGCGCCAGCAGCCGCGATACAGGGGGCGCAGGATCTGGGGCCAACGTCCTGACTTTC
CASSRDTGGAGSGANVLTF
>TRBV7-8|17|once|TRBJ1-2|TRBD1
TGTGCCAGCAGCTTAGAGCTAGGACAGGGGGTTAGGTATGGCTACACCTTC
CASSLELGQGVRYGYTF
>TRBV6-5|15|-|TRBJ1-3|TRBD1
TGTGCCAGCAGTATCTCAGGGGGCCCTGGAAACACCATATATTTT
CASSISGGPGNTIYF
>TRBV19|15|-|TRBJ2-3|-
TGTGCCAGTAGTATTGGGGCAGGGAGCACAGATACGCAGTATTTT
CASSIGAGSTDTQYF
>TRBV20-1|12|-|TRBJ2-5|-
TGCAGTGCTAGTCCTAATGGAGAGACCCAGTACTTC
CSASPNGETQYF
>TRBV19|15|-|TRBJ2-1|-
TGTGCCAGTAGTATACAAGGGAGCTCCTACAATGAGCAGTTCTTC
CASSIQGSSYNEQFF
>TRBV27|14|-|TRBJ2-1|TRBD2
TGTGCCAGCAGTCAGGGACTAGCCGTTTATGAGCAGTTCTTC
CASSQGLAVYEQFF
>TRBV27|17|-|TRBJ2-3|TRBD1
TGTGCCAGCAGTTTTCCGACAGGGGGACAGCGCACAGATACGCAGTATTTT
CASSFPTGGQRTDTQYF
>TRBV7-2|16|-|TRBJ1-2|-
TGTGCCAGCAGTGCCATTACCGGCAGGGGCGGCTATGGCTACACCTTC
CASSAITGRGGYGYTF
>TRBV7-2|15|-|TRBJ2-7|-
TGTGCCAGCAGCTTGAGGATTACCTCTCTTTACGAGCAGTACTTC
CASSLRITSLYEQYF
>TRBV6-5|15|-|TRBJ2-5|TRBD1
TGTGCCAGCAACCGGGACAGGGGAATCGGAGAGACCCAGTACTTC
CASNRDRGIGETQYF
>TRBV7-2|18|-|TRBJ2-7|TRBD2
TGTGCCAGCAGCTTAGTCGGAGGGACTAGCGGTCTTTCCTACGAGCAGTACTTC
CASSLVGGTSGLSYEQYF
>TRBV5-5|17|-|TRBJ1-2|TRBD1
TGTGCCAGCACCAAACCGGGACAGGGGGAAGGGAGCGATGGCTACACCTTC
CASTKPGQGEGSDGYTF
>TRBV11-2|15|-|TRBJ1-1|-
TGTGCCAGCAGCTTGAACCCAGGGAGGGACACTGAAGCTTTCTTT
CASSLNPGRDTEAFF
>TRBV7-9|11|-|TRBJ2-7|-
TGTGCCAGCAGCTTTCAGGGCGAGCAGTACTTC
CASSFQGEQYF
>TRBV7-8|16|-|TRBJ2-1|TRBD2
TGTGCCAGCAGCTCGGGACTAGATAGATCCTACAATGAGCAGTTCTTC
CASSSGLDRSYNEQFF
>TRBV9|16|few|TRBJ1-2|TRBD1
TGTGCCAGCAGCGCGACCCGGGACAGAACTGCCCCGGGCTACACCTTC
CASSATRDRTAPGYTF
>TRBV5-6|14|-|TRBJ1-2|TRBD1
TGTGCCAGCACCCCCCGACAGGGAGCCCTTGGCTACACCTTC
CASTPRQGALGYTF
>TRBV10-1|13|-|TRBJ2-1|TRBD2
TGCGCCAGCAGTGAGACTAGCGGGGGGGCGTTGTTCTTC
CASSETSGGALFF
>TRBV4-1|14|-|TRBJ2-7|-
TGCGCCAGCAGCCCTGGGGCTAGCGCAGGGGAGCAGTACTTC
CASSPGASAGEQYF